Below, 7 T cell receptor beta chains from the same sample are listed, as sequenced in a study of T cell changes during pregnancy in multiple sclerosis. Libraries were prepared by immunoSEQ multiplex PCR; TCRdb keeps only in-frame clonotypes and omits some of them. The table has around 40,000 clones, roughly nine tenths seen once; the top ten hold under 0.5%. The starting material was CD4+ T cells from peripheral blood mononuclear cells, obtained in the second trimester of pregnancy. The receptors shown here come from a female donor with multiple sclerosis, enrolled in a pregnancy study.

The chain recombines TRBV30 with TRBJ2-7; D not certain. Trimming took off 4 bases at V and 4 bases at J, with 8 bases between the two ends. The CDR3 length is 11 residues. CDR1 and CDR2 from the germline V gene are GTSNPN and SVGIG (reference sequence). CDR3 region: CAWTPSYEQYF. CDR3 DNA: TGTGCCTGGACCCCTTCGTACGAGCAGTACTTC.

The J gene is TRBJ2-7, the V gene TRBV19, with TRBD1 identical over 9 bases. Germline CDR1 is LNHDA and CDR2 is SQIVND (reference sequence). J was trimmed by 3 bases and V by 7 bases; bases with no gene match: 7. This CDR3 has 14 residues. CDR3 protein: CASTPGDRDYEQYF. The DNA for the CDR3 is TGTGCCAGTACCCCAGGGGACAGGGACTACGAGCAGTACTTC.

The CDR3 here is CASSSTQGVLSEAFF. In DNA, the CDR3 is TGTGCCAGCAGCTCTACACAGGGTGTGTTGTCTGAAGCTTTCTTT. The chain has TRBV7-9 and TRBJ1-1, with a weak D call TRBD1 (6 bases). The CDR3 consists of 15 residues. V was cut by 4 bases and J by 6 bases, with 18 bases left in between. Per germline, CDR1 SEHNR and CDR2 FQNEAQ (reference sequence).

The gene calls are TRBV5-6 and TRBJ2-7; TRBD1 aligns across 9 bases. CDR1 is SGHDT and CDR2 is YYEEEE in the germline V gene. The CDR3 contains 14 residues. Losses at the gene ends were 4 bases for V and 4 bases for J; bases not matched to a gene: 6. CDR3 region: CASSASDRGYEQYF. The CDR3, as DNA: TGTGCCAGCAGCGCGTCGGACAGGGGATACGAGCAGTACTTC. The full variable domain, rest sourced from reference TRBV5-6 and TRBJ2-7, is DAGVTQSPTHLIKTRGQQVTLRCSPKSGHDTVSWYQQALGQGPQFIFQYYEEEERQRGNFPDRFSGHQFPNYSSELNVNALLLGDSALYLCASSASDRGYEQYFGPGTRLTVT.

The chain links TRBV28 to TRBJ2-5; weak D call: TRBD1 (5 bases). Deletions cut 8 bases from V and 9 bases from J, with 19 bases between. CDR3 length: 13 residues. Germline V gene sequence: CDR1 MDHEN, CDR2 SYDVKM. CDR3 sequence: CASLTGQVGAQYF. DNA for the CDR3: TGTGCCAGCCTGACGGGCCAGGTAGGGGCCCAGTACTTC. Combining the CDR3 with reference TRBV28 and TRBJ2-5 gives the whole variable domain DVKVTQSSRYLVKRTGEKVFLECVQDMDHENMFWYRQDPGLGLRLIYFSYDVKMKEKGDIPEGYSVSREKKERFSLILESASTNQTSMYLCASLTGQVGAQYFGPGTRLLVL.

The chain uses TRBV2 and TRBJ2-5, with a possible D match to TRBD2 (6 bases). With 6 bases removed from V and 1 base from J, the gap between germline ends came to 15 bases. The CDR3 totals 15 residues. Germline V gives CDR1 SNHLY, CDR2 FYNNEI. The CDR3 DNA follows: TGTGCCAGCAGCGGGGCGGGGCGGCCCCAAGAGACCCAGTACTTC. This gives the protein CASSGAGRPQETQYF.

This chain joins TRBV18 and TRBJ2-1; D is perhaps TRBD2 (5 bases). This CDR3 comprises 14 residues. The ends were cut back, 3 bases at V and 3 bases at J, with 9 bases in the middle. Germline-derived CDR1 and CDR2 are KGHSH and LQKENI. The CDR3: CASSPGSGYNEQFF. The CDR3 DNA follows: TGTGCCAGCTCACCGGGAAGCGGCTACAATGAGCAGTTCTTC.